Each of the 22 T cell receptor beta chains below was sequenced from the same sample in a study of shared clonotypes between healthy human individuals. TCRdb's copy holds only in-frame clones and misses some; the assay was immunoSEQ multiplex PCR. The sample has millions of clones, more than 80% seen once. Material for sequencing was naive CD4+ T cells from PBMCs. Regarding subset: CD45RA+ positively selected. The receptors shown here come from a man in his late teens or twenties in good health. Some clones in this sample may be carry-over from other donors' samples.

V gene TRBV4-3 combines with J gene TRBJ2-7; D tentatively reads TRBD1 or TRBD2 (5 bases each). The V gene's germline CDR1 is LGHNA and CDR2 YSLEER. The CDR3 has 15 amino acids. The V end was cut by 4 bases, the J end by 0 bases, with 13 bases between. This CDR3 reads CASSRTGTNSYEQYF. CDR3 coding DNA: TGCGCCAGCAGCCGCACCGGGACCAACTCCTACGAGCAGTACTTC.

V is TRBV6-1 and J is TRBJ2-4; D gene unclear. The CDR3 covers 14 residues. CDR1 and CDR2 from the germline V gene are MNHNS and SASEGT. V lost 3 bases and J 0 bases, leaving 6 bases between the germline ends. The CDR3 protein is CASSDGLAKNIQYF. CDR3 DNA: TGTGCCAGCAGTGACGGGTTAGCCAAAAACATTCAGTACTTC.

The chain has TRBV5-1 and TRBJ1-2; possible D gene TRBD1, 6 bases. The CDR3 has 13 amino acids. The V end was cut by 4 bases, the J end by 4 bases, with 11 bases between. Germline-derived CDR1 and CDR2 are SGHRS and YFSETQ. The CDR3 sequence: CASSIDRPYGYTF. The CDR3 bases are TGCGCCAGCAGCATCGACAGGCCCTATGGCTACACCTTC.

V and J are TRBV28 and TRBJ1-2, with D maybe TRBD1 (5 bases). Between the trimmed V and J ends, which lost 7 bases and 4 bases, there was a span of 13 bases. This CDR3 is built from 13 residues. Per the germline V gene, CDR1 is MDHEN and CDR2 is SYDVKM. The chain's CDR3 is CASTTGRLYGYTF. The CDR3, as DNA: TGTGCCAGCACCACAGGACGGCTCTATGGCTACACCTTC.

A single count supports this clone. The chain is built from TRBV5-1 and TRBJ2-3, with 14 bases that match TRBD2. Germline trimming cut 4 bases from V and 0 bases from J; bases unmatched to any gene: 10. From germline, CDR1 is SGHRS and CDR2 YFSETQ. This CDR3 has 19 residues. The CDR3 bases are TGCGCCAGCAGCGGAGGACTAGCGGGAGGAACGACTAGCACAGATACGCAGTATTTT. Protein sequence: CASSGGLAGGTTSTDTQYF.

The chain combines TRBV7-2 with TRBJ2-7; 10 nucleotides align to TRBD2. Germline assignment: CDR1 SGHTA and CDR2 FQGNSA. V lost 5 bases, J lost 6 bases, and 7 bases stayed unmatched. This CDR3 region has 14 residues. This CDR3 is CASSPTAGGPEQYF. Written as DNA, the CDR3 is TGTGCCAGCAGCCCCACAGCGGGAGGGCCCGAGCAGTACTTC. Variable domain in full (rest from reference TRBV7-2 and TRBJ2-7): GAGVSQSPSNKVTEKGKDVELRCDPISGHTALYWYRQSLGQGLEFLIYFQGNSAPDKSGLPSDRFSAERTGGSVSTLTIQRTQQEDSAVYLCASSPTAGGPEQYFGPGTRLTVT.

The V call is TRBV4-1, the J call TRBJ1-3, with 9 positions matching TRBD1. Germline-derived CDR1 and CDR2 are MGHRA and YSYEKL. This CDR3 comprises 16 residues. Trimming at V came to 1 base and at J to 2 bases, leaving 3 bases not matched to a gene. CDR3 coding DNA: TGCGCCAGCAGCCAAGGCCGGGACAGGGCTGGAAACACCATATATTTT. It translates to CASSQGRDRAGNTIYF.

This clone came up a few times. V usage is TRBV5-4 and J usage is TRBJ1-1; D perhaps matches TRBD1 (6 bases). Trimming stripped 4 bases from V and 0 bases from J, with 10 bases between. The germline V gene has CDR1 SGHNT and CDR2 YYREEE (reference sequence). This CDR3 contains 14 residues. The DNA of the CDR3 is TGTGCCAGCAGCGAACAGGGTGTGAACACTGAAGCTTTCTTT. This codes for CASSEQGVNTEAFF.

The chain has TRBV7-2 and TRBJ2-2; 8 bases are a match to TRBD1. This CDR3 has 18 residues. J gave up 2 bases and V 2 bases, and 10 bases lay outside the gene matches. Germline V gives CDR1 SGHTA, CDR2 FQGNSA. CDR3 amino acids: CASSLLGTGTGNTGELFF. The CDR3, as DNA: TGTGCCAGCAGCTTATTAGGGACCGGGACAGGTAACACCGGGGAGCTGTTTTTT.

V and J are TRBV6-1 and TRBJ2-7; a weak D match, TRBD2 (5 bases). Germline values: CDR1 MNHNS, CDR2 SASEGT. There are 13 residues in the CDR3. The V end lost 4 bases, the J end lost 6 bases, and 13 bases lay between the germline ends. CDR3 residues: CASSVGSNGEQYF. CDR3 bases: TGTGCCAGCAGTGTAGGGAGCAACGGCGAGCAGTACTTC.

Concerning this clone: Other DNA sequences of this sample code for an identical CDR3. This sequence joins TRBV9 and TRBJ2-1; tentative D call: TRBD2 (6 bases). Germline V lookup: CDR1 SGDLS, CDR2 YYNGEE. This CDR3 comprises 15 residues. Trimming took 0 bases from V and 4 from J, leaving 11 bases between them. The CDR3 spells CASSVAGERYNEQFF. The CDR3 bases are TGTGCCAGCAGCGTAGCGGGAGAACGTTACAATGAGCAGTTCTTC.

This chain connects TRBV6-1 to TRBJ2-7; possibly TRBD2 for D (6 bases). This CDR3 is 15 amino acids long. V lost 1 base and J 7 bases, leaving 17 bases between the germline ends. Germline loops: CDR1 MNHNS, CDR2 SASEGT. CDR3 DNA: TGTGCCAGCAGTGAAGGGCCGGGACCTGGGAGGGAGCAGTACTTC. As protein: CASSEGPGPGREQYF.

The chain combines TRBV5-6 with TRBJ2-5, with a weak D call TRBD1 (5 bases). The tail of the sequence fits TRBJ2-7 better, so the J call may be wrong. The CDR3 covers 12 residues. The germline gives CDR1 SGHDT, CDR2 YYEEEE. CDR3 region: CASSLGTNEQYF. DNA of the CDR3: TGTGCCAGCAGCTTGGGGACAAACGAGCAGTACTTC.

Remarks on this clone: A much larger clone lies one base from this, so it may be a read error. Other DNA variants within this sample encode the same CDR3. The CDR3 DNA reads as TGTGCCAGCAGCTTGGGGGGCACAGATACGCAGTATTTT. It codes for CASSLGGTDTQYF. The rearrangement links TRBV7-8 to TRBJ2-3; TRBD1 or TRBD2 may be the D gene (5 bases each). Germline lookup yields CDR1 SGHVS and CDR2 FQNEAQ. Deletions cut 3 bases from V and 1 base from J, with 5 bases between. The CDR3 covers 13 residues.

The rearrangement joins TRBV21-1 to TRBJ2-7; the tabulated D call, TRBD2, remains unverified against the DNA. TRBV21-1 is designated a pseudogene. The CDR3 spans 16 residues. The CDR3 nucleotides read TGTGCCAGCAGCTTAATGCAGCGAGCGGAGATCTACGAGCAGTACTTC. Amino acids: CASSLMQRAEIYEQYF.

This clone was counted once. This chain connects TRBV7-2 to TRBJ2-2; the D gene is possibly TRBD1 (6 bases). This CDR3 spans 15 amino acids. Germline-derived CDR1 and CDR2 are SGHTA and FQGNSA. V lost 5 bases and J 5 bases, leaving 15 bases between the germline ends. DNA of the CDR3: TGTGCCAGCAGCACCGGACAGCCGGGGACCGGGGAGCTGTTTTTT. Amino acid sequence: CASSTGQPGTGELFF.

The J gene is TRBJ2-5, the V gene TRBV11-1, with D perhaps TRBD2 (5 bases). CDR1 and CDR2 (germline): SGHAT, FQDESV (reference sequence). The CDR3 totals 14 residues. With 5 bases removed from V and 1 base from J, the gap between germline ends came to 11 bases. The CDR3 loop is CASSLMRVQETQYF. The CDR3 nucleotides read TGTGCCAGCAGCCTCATGAGGGTCCAAGAGACCCAGTACTTC.

The chain is built from TRBV10-2 and TRBJ2-5; the match to TRBD2 covers 10 bases. CDR3 length: 15 amino acids. The germline gives CDR1 WSHSY, CDR2 SAAADI. The ends lost 8 bases at V and 7 bases at J; junction bases unmatched: 13. CDR3 sequence: CASWGVTSGAMTQYF. CDR3 in DNA: TGCGCCAGCTGGGGGGTTACTAGCGGGGCTATGACCCAGTACTTC.

The CDR3 DNA is TGTGCCAGCAGCGTAGTCGGGACATTGCTCTCCTACAATGAGCAGTTCTTC. Its protein product is CASSVVGTLLSYNEQFF. The V call is TRBV9, the J call TRBJ2-1; D may be TRBD1 (6 bases). V was clipped by 0 bases and J by 0 bases, with 13 bases between them. This CDR3 is 17 amino acids long. Looked up from germline, CDR1 is SGDLS and CDR2 is YYNGEE.

The gene calls are TRBV7-9 and TRBJ2-7, with 8 positions matching TRBD2. Unmatched junction bases numbered 10, after V lost 9 bases and J lost 3 bases. The CDR3 sequence is 14 residues long. In germline, CDR1 is SEHNR, CDR2 FQNEAQ (reference sequence). The CDR3 nucleotides are TGTGCCAGGGGGAAGACTAGCGACTACTACGAGCAGTACTTC. Protein product: CARGKTSDYYEQYF.

This clone came up once. The chain links TRBV18 to TRBJ2-1; TRBD1 is a possible D gene (5 bases). The length of the CDR3 is 13 residues. Germline V gene data show CDR1 as KGHSH and CDR2 as LQKENI. V dropped 2 bases and J dropped 3 bases, with 5 bases sitting between them. The CDR3: CASSPDSYNEQFF. Here the CDR3 DNA reads TGTGCCAGCTCACCAGACAGCTACAATGAGCAGTTCTTC.

The rearrangement links TRBV4-3 to TRBJ2-2, with D maybe TRBD2 (5 bases). V was clipped by 8 bases and J by 2 bases, with 15 bases between them. Looked up from germline, CDR1 is LGHNA and CDR2 is YSLEER. The CDR3 has 15 amino acids. In nucleotides, the CDR3 is TGCGCCAGCGGAAGGGTTAGCGCAAACACCGGGGAGCTGTTTTTT. It translates to CASGRVSANTGELFF.